This TCR beta chain was obtained from a study of cytomegalovirus exposure and HLA in healthy donors. PCR amplification relied on 60 Vbeta primers (plus 13 Jbeta primers). Produced via immunoSEQ multiplex PCR; TCRdb's table is partial and in-frame only. This sample has about 130,000 clones, with under 80% found just once. Looked up from germline, CDR1 is SGDLS and CDR2 is YYNGEE. The CDR3 length is 13 residues. V gave up 0 bases and J gave up 3 bases, with 4 bases separating them. Study observations and caveats: The sole available immune exposure information was CMV serostatus.

Comments on this clone: Its cognate antigen is unknown.

Sequenced: PBMCs. This chain links TRBV9 with TRBJ1-3; D is ambiguous. This sequence originates from a man aged 35-49 years in good health and CMV-seropositive. CDR3 residues: CASSVAVGNTIYF. The CDR3 DNA follows: TGTGCCAGCAGCGTAGCTGTTGGAAACACCATATATTTT.